The 21 T cell receptor beta chains below all came from one sample that was sequenced in a study of identical twins. TCRdb re-analysed the 5' RACE reads in MiXCR, keeping a single row per CDR3 protein. Counted here are 1.5 million to 2 million distinct CDR3 sequences, less than 40% occurring once; the ten biggest clones make up approximately 0.25%. The source material was cord blood. The receptors here all came from a newborn girl in good health.

This clonotype was seen only a few times. This chain uses TRBV20-1 with TRBJ2-1, with D possibly matching TRBD2 (5 bases). Germline CDR1 and CDR2: DFQATT and SNEGSKA (reference sequence). Trimming took off 3 bases at V and 5 bases at J, with 8 bases between the two ends. The CDR3 runs 12 residues. For the CDR3, the DNA is TGCAGTGCTAGTAGGCGGGACAATGAGCAGTTCTTC. Amino acid sequence: CSASRRDNEQFF.

V usage is TRBV7-2 and J usage is TRBJ2-1; TRBD2 matches 9 bases. The CDR3 totals 15 residues. With V trimmed by 6 bases and J by 5 bases, 8 bases remained unmatched. Germline V gene sequence: CDR1 SGHTA, CDR2 FQGNSA. The CDR3 DNA follows: TGTGCCAGCAGTTATTTTAGCGGGAGAGACAATGAGCAGTTCTTC. Encoded protein: CASSYFSGRDNEQFF.

This clonotype was counted only a few times. The chain joins TRBV5-1 to TRBJ2-7, with TRBD2 matching over 7 bases. Germline CDR1 and CDR2: SGHRS and YFSETQ. The trim removed 3 bases at V and 7 bases at J, leaving 16 bases unmatched. The CDR3 covers 16 residues. The CDR3 reads CASSSPSGSSLDEQYF. The CDR3 region has the DNA TGCGCCAGCAGCTCTCCTAGCGGTTCCTCCCTTGATGAGCAGTACTTC.

The V and J genes are TRBV3-1 and TRBJ2-1; TRBD1 aligns across 9 bases. The germline CDR1 and CDR2 sequences are LGHDT and YNNKEL (reference sequence). Trimming at V came to 6 bases and at J to 12 bases, leaving 9 bases not matched to a gene. This CDR3 spans 13 amino acids. In DNA form, the CDR3 reads TGTGCCAGCAGTCTAGGGACAGGGAGAGGGCAGTTCTTC. Its protein product is CASSLGTGRGQFF.

This sequence joins TRBV5-6 and TRBJ1-4; tentative D call: TRBD1 (5 bases). This CDR3 has 13 amino acids. The germline gives CDR1 SGHDT, CDR2 YYEEEE. V was shortened by 2 bases and J by 5 bases, with 7 bases between the two germline ends. The CDR3 nucleotides are TGTGCCAGCAGCTTTTGGGGGAATGAAAAACTGTTTTTT. Its translation is CASSFWGNEKLFF. The full variable domain, its missing parts supplied by reference TRBV5-6 and TRBJ1-4, is DAGVTQSPTHLIKTRGQQVTLRCSPKSGHDTVSWYQQALGQGPQFIFQYYEEEERQRGNFPDRFSGHQFPNYSSELNVNALLLGDSALYLCASSFWGNEKLFFGSGTQLSVL.

This chain connects TRBV20-1 to TRBJ2-1; 12 bases align to TRBD2. This CDR3 is built from 15 residues. Per the germline V gene, CDR1 is DFQATT and CDR2 is SNEGSKA (reference sequence). Losses at the gene ends were 5 bases for V and 6 bases for J; bases not matched to a gene: 8. CDR3 DNA: TGCAGTGCTCCTAGACTAGCGGGAGACTCCAATGAGCAGTTCTTC. Translated: CSAPRLAGDSNEQFF.

For the CDR3, the DNA is TGTGCCAGCAGCTTAGTGGCCCTGGGCTCCGATGAGCAGTTCTTC. Its protein is CASSLVALGSDEQFF. The chain links TRBV7-2 to TRBJ2-1; unclear D gene. CDR1 and CDR2 (germline): SGHTA, FQGNSA. This CDR3 is 15 amino acids long. Trimming removed 1 base from V and 8 bases from J, with 15 bases in between.

This chain joins TRBV7-9 and TRBJ2-7; possibly TRBD1 for D (6 bases). V lost 4 bases and J 7 bases, leaving 20 bases between the germline ends. Germline lookup yields CDR1 SEHNR and CDR2 FQNEAQ (reference sequence). The CDR3 is 15 amino acids. CDR3 DNA: TGTGCCAGCAGCTCCATAGGGCGGACAGCCATAGAGCAGTACTTC. It is translated as CASSSIGRTAIEQYF.

The V and J genes are TRBV20-1 and TRBJ2-7; 12 bases are shared with TRBD2. The CDR3 has 18 residues. Germline CDR1 DFQATT, CDR2 SNEGSKA (reference sequence). The V segment lost 1 base and the J segment 1 base; nucleotides outside the gene matches: 11. CDR3 protein: CSARGFSLGLAGSYEQYF. CDR3 coding DNA: TGCAGTGCTAGAGGGTTCTCGCTTGGACTAGCGGGGTCCTACGAGCAGTACTTC.

This clonotype was seen more than once but under ten times. V gene TRBV9 combines with J gene TRBJ1-1; D remains ambiguous. CDR3 length: 13 residues. Per germline, CDR1 SGDLS and CDR2 YYNGEE. V lost 3 bases and J lost 1, with 7 bases in between. CDR3: CASSAPGNTEAFF. Written as DNA, the CDR3 is TGTGCCAGCAGCGCACCAGGGAACACTGAAGCTTTCTTT.

In its sample, this clonotype was seen many times. The chain combines TRBV3-1 with TRBJ2-7, with TRBD1 as a possible D gene (5 bases). The CDR3 has 14 residues. The V end lost 1 base, the J end lost 0 bases, and 7 bases lay between the germline ends. Germline values: CDR1 LGHDT, CDR2 YNNKEL (reference sequence). CDR3 DNA sequence: TGTGCCAGCAGCCAAGGACAGAGCTCCTACGAGCAGTACTTC. Translating it yields CASSQGQSSYEQYF.

The CDR3 nucleotides read TGCGCCAGCAGCACAAAAGGACTAGCGGATTACGAGCAGTACTTC. Protein: CASSTKGLADYEQYF. The chain links TRBV5-1 to TRBJ2-7; 10 nucleotides align to TRBD2. The CDR3 has 15 amino acids. From germline, CDR1 is SGHRS and CDR2 YFSETQ. Trimming cost V 4 bases and J 4 bases; bases outside gene matches: 8.

CDR3 coding DNA: TGTGCCAGCAGTGCCCCTATCGACAGGTTGGATTCACCCCTCCACTTT. It is translated as CASSAPIDRLDSPLHF. The chain carries TRBV2 and TRBJ1-6; D is possibly TRBD1 (6 bases). The germline gives CDR1 SNHLY, CDR2 FYNNEI. The length of the CDR3 is 16 residues. Trimming took off 4 bases at V and 8 bases at J, with 18 bases between the two ends.

The chain carries TRBV27 and TRBJ2-5; weak D call: TRBD1 (6 bases). Deletions cut 6 bases from V and 3 bases from J, with 14 bases between. The CDR3 runs to 14 residues. Germline V gives CDR1 MNHEY, CDR2 SMNVEV (reference sequence). For the CDR3, the DNA is TGTGCCAGCAGCTCCCGGACAGTAAAAGAGACCCAGTACTTC. Protein sequence: CASSSRTVKETQYF.

This clonotype has a handful of counts. This chain connects TRBV7-9 to TRBJ2-7; D is perhaps TRBD1 (7 bases). There are 14 residues in the CDR3. Trimming took 2 bases from V and 5 from J, leaving 13 bases between them. Germline lookup yields CDR1 SEHNR and CDR2 FQNEAQ (reference sequence). For the CDR3, the DNA is TGTGCCAGCAGCTTAAAACAGGGGAGGAACGAGCAGTACTTC. This sequence encodes CASSLKQGRNEQYF.

The chain links TRBV4-2 to TRBJ2-7; TRBD2 agrees at 12 bases. The CDR3 has 19 amino acids. The germline V gene has CDR1 LGHNA and CDR2 YNFKEQ. After removal of 5 bases from V and 0 bases from J, the junction contained 14 bases not matched to a gene. As DNA, the CDR3 is TGTGCCAGCAGCGACTCGGGACTAGCGGGTGCCTATAACTCCTACGAGCAGTACTTC. Its protein is CASSDSGLAGAYNSYEQYF.

This clonotype was counted between two and nine times. The chain carries TRBV2 and TRBJ2-7; no reliable D call. V lost 1 base to trimming and J lost 5 bases, with 6 bases between them. Per the germline V gene, CDR1 is SNHLY and CDR2 is FYNNEI. The CDR3 is 12 residues long. The CDR3 is CASSEVGDEQYF. In DNA, the CDR3 is TGTGCCAGCAGTGAAGTGGGTGACGAGCAGTACTTC.

The sample holds many counts of this clonotype. This sequence joins TRBV20-1 and TRBJ2-1, with D perhaps TRBD2 (6 bases). The germline V gene has CDR1 DFQATT and CDR2 SNEGSKA (reference sequence). Trimming removed 6 bases at V and 6 bases at J, with 12 bases between. The CDR3 has 12 residues. In DNA, the CDR3 is TGCAGTGCGGATAGGACTACCAATGAGCAGTTCTTC. This gives the protein CSADRTTNEQFF.

The V and J genes are TRBV16 and TRBJ1-2; 7 bases align to TRBD1. Germline CDR1 and CDR2: KGHSY and FQNENV. The CDR3 contains 17 residues. The ends lost 4 bases at V and 5 bases at J; junction bases unmatched: 16. The CDR3 spells CASSRTGQAPFDYGYTF. The CDR3 nucleotides read TGTGCCAGCAGCCGTACCGGACAGGCCCCATTTGATTATGGCTACACCTTC.

The chain carries TRBV3-1 and TRBJ2-7, with D unclear. Germline lookup yields CDR1 LGHDT and CDR2 YNNKEL (reference sequence). V was trimmed by 1 base and J by 3 bases, leaving 13 bases between them. CDR3 length equals 15 residues. CDR3 sequence reads: CASSQVTRPDYEQYF. The DNA of the CDR3 is TGTGCCAGCAGCCAAGTCACCCGACCCGACTACGAGCAGTACTTC.

CDR3 sequence: CSARQTSGGASADTQYF. The CDR3 coding sequence is TGCAGTGCCCGACAGACTAGCGGGGGGGCATCGGCAGATACGCAGTATTTT. The chain recombines TRBV20-1 with TRBJ2-3, with 14 bases identical to TRBD2. CDR1 is DFQATT, CDR2 SNEGSKA, per germline (reference sequence). V trimming: 6 bases; J trimming: 4 bases; junction bases outside the gene matches: 12. The CDR3 runs to 17 residues.